This entry describes one T cell receptor beta chain. The sample belongs to a study of OX40 agonist ivuxolimab in advanced cancers. With 0 bases removed from V and 0 bases from J, the gap between germline ends came to 9 bases. Looked up from germline, CDR1 is LGHNA and CDR2 is YNFKEQ. CDR3 size: 17 residues. The protocol was immunoSEQ multiplex PCR, while the TCRdb copy is restricted to in-frame clones and leaves out a portion. The sample lists approximately 100,000 clones, about 85% occurring once. The sequence derives from an adult with an advanced solid tumor such as melanoma, head and neck, liver or kidney cancer. The source material was CD4+ or CD8+ T cells sorted from blood, sampled in a trial of the OX40 agonist ivuxolimab. This sequence joins TRBV4-2 and TRBJ2-6; D uncertain. DNA for the CDR3: TGTGCCAGCAGCCAAGATGGCAGTCCCTCTGGGGCCAACGTCCTGACTTTC. Protein: CASSQDGSPSGANVLTF.